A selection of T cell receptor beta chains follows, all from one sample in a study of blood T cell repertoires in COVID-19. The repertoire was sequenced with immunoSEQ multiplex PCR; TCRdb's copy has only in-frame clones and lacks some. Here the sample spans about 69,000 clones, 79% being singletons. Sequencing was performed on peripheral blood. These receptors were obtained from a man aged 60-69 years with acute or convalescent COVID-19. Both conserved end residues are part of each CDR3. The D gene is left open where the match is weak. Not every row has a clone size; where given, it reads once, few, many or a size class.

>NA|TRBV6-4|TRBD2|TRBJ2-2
TGTGCCAGCAGTGAGGCTAGCGGGAGCACCGGGGAGCTGTTTTTT
CASSEASGSTGELFF
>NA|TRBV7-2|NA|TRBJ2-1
TGTGCCAGCAGCGACCCCACTAGATACAATGAGCAGTTCTTC
CASSDPTRYNEQFF
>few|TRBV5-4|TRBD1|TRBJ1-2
TGTGCCAGCAGCTCAGGGGGAATTGGCTATGGCTACACCTTC
CASSSGGIGYGYTF
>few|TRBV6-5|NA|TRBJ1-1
TGTGCCAGCAAAGACACCAACACTGAAGCTTTCTTT
CASKDTNTEAFF
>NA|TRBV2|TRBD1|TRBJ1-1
TGTGCCAGCAGTGGGGAAGGGACAGTCCTAACTGAAGCTTTCTTT
CASSGEGTVLTEAFF
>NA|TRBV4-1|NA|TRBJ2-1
TGCGCCAGCAGCCAAGAAGGGACTCGGAATGAGCAGTTCTTC
CASSQEGTRNEQFF
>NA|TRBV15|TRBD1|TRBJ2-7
TGTGCCACCAGCAGAGATTACGTGACAGGGGGCGTTCGGGAGCAGTACTTC
CATSRDYVTGGVREQYF
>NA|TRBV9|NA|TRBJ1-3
TGTGCCAGCAGCGTAGATGTCAGGGTCGGAAACACCATATATTTT
CASSVDVRVGNTIYF
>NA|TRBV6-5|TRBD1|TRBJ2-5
TGTGCCAGCAGGGGACAGTCCCAAGAGACCCAGTACTTC
CASRGQSQETQYF
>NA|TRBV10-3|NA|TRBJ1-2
TGTGCCATCAGCCCAACCGGGAGGATTCCAGACTATGGCTACACCTTC
CAISPTGRIPDYGYTF
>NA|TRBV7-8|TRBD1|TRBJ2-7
TGTGCCAGCAGCTTCGACAGGGCCATCTACGAGCAGTACTTC
CASSFDRAIYEQYF
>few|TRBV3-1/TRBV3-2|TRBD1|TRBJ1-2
TGTGCCAGCAGCCAAGTAGGCGGGACAGGGCGCCGAACGTATGGCTACACCTTC
CASSQVGGTGRRTYGYTF
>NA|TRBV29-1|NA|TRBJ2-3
TGCAGCGGAGGACACTCAGATACGCAGTATTTT
CSGGHSDTQYF
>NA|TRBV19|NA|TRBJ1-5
TGTGCCAGTAGACCACCTCAGGGTCATCAGCCCCAGCATTTT
CASRPPQGHQPQHF
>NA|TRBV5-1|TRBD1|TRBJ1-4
TGCGCCAGCAGCGCGAATCCACAGGGGGTTGGTGAAAAACTGTTTTTT
CASSANPQGVGEKLFF
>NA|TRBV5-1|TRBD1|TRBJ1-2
TGCGCCAGCAGCCAGGGACAGGCTAGACCTACTGGGAACTACACCTTC
CASSQGQARPTGNYTF
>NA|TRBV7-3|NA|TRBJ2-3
TGTGCCAGCAGCTTGAGGACAATCTCAGATACGCAGTATTTT
CASSLRTISDTQYF
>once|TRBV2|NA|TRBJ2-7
TGTGCCAGCAGTCTACAGGGCTTCGACTACGAGCAGTACTTC
CASSLQGFDYEQYF
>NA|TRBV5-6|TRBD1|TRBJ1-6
TGTGCCAGCAAGGCAGGGGGTTTTCATAATTCACCCCTCCACTTT
CASKAGGFHNSPLHF
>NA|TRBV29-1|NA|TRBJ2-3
TGCAGCGTTGAACGGTACGGCACAGATACGCAGTATTTT
CSVERYGTDTQYF
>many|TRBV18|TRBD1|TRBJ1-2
TGTGCCAGCTCACCAAGGGGGCGAGGTGGCTACACCTTC
CASSPRGRGGYTF
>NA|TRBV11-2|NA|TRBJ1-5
TGTGCCAGCAGCTTACAGGGTAATCAGCCCCAGCATTTT
CASSLQGNQPQHF
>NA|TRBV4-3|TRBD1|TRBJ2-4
TGCGCCAGCAGCCAAGATCCGGCAGGGGGCGGCAAAAACATTCAGTACTTC
CASSQDPAGGGKNIQYF
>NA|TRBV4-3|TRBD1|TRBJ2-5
TGCGCCAGCAGCCAATTAGGGGGCCCTCGGCAGTACTTC
CASSQLGGPRQYF
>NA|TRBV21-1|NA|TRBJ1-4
TGTGCCAGCAGCAAAGAGGGACACCAACGTTGGGTTGAAAAACTGTTTTTT
CASSKEGHQRWVEKLFF
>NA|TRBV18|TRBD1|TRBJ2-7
TGTGCCAGCCGGGACAGCTCCTACGAGCAGTACTTC
CASRDSSYEQYF
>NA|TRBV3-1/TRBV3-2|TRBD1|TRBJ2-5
TGTGCCAGCACCGGGGACAGGGACTTACAAGAGACCCAGTACTTC
CASTGDRDLQETQYF
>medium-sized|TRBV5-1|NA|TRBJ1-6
TGCGCCAGCAGCTTGGATTCTGCGGTAGGTTCACCCCTCCACTTT
CASSLDSAVGSPLHF
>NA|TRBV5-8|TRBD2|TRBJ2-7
TGTGCCAGCAGCCTCGCAGGGACTACCAGCTCCTACGAGCAGTACTTC
CASSLAGTTSSYEQYF
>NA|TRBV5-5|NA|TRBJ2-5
TGTGCCAGCAGCCTCGACAGAGAGACCCAGTACTTC
CASSLDRETQYF
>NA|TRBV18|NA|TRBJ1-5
TGTGCCAGCTCACCGACTGACCTCTATAGCAATCAGCCCCAGCATTTT
CASSPTDLYSNQPQHF
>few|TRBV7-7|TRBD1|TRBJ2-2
TGTGCTAGCAGCAACTACAGGGGCGCCGGGGAGCTGTTTTTT
CASSNYRGAGELFF
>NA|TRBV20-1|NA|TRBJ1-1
TGCAGTGCTCCGGGAGACACTGAAGCTTTCTTT
CSAPGDTEAFF
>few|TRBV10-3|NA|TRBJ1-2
TGTGCCATCAGTGCTACAGGGCTTCATGGCTACACCTTC
CAISATGLHGYTF
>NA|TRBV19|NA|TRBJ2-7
TGTGCCAGTAGTAGAAACCCGGGAAGACCCTACGAGCAGTACTTC
CASSRNPGRPYEQYF
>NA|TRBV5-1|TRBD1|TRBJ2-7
TGCGCCAGCAGCTTGGGGCAGGGACAGGGCTCCTACGAGCAGTACTTC
CASSLGQGQGSYEQYF
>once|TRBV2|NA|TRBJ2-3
TGTGCCAAAAGGATCCGGGACTCGAAGGCAGATACGCAGTATTTT
CAKRIRDSKADTQYF
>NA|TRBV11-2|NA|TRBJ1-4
TGTGCCAGCAGCTTAGGCCCCAGGTTCAGGGCTAATGAAAAACTGTTTTTT
CASSLGPRFRANEKLFF
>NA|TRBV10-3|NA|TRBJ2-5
TGTGCCATCAGTGAGGGGGCCCAAGAGACCCAGTACTTC
CAISEGAQETQYF
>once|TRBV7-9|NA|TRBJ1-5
TGTGCCAGCAGCTTAGGGTTGGGGGCTAGCAATCAGCCCCAGCATTTT
CASSLGLGASNQPQHF
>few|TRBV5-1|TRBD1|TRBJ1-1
TGCGCCAGCAGCTCCCGACAGGGGGCAGGGGACACTGAAGCTTTCTTT
CASSSRQGAGDTEAFF
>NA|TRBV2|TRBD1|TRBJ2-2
TGTGCCAGCAGAAGAGTACGACAGGGGTCGGGTAACACCGGGGAGCTGTTTTTT
CASRRVRQGSGNTGELFF
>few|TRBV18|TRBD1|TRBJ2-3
TGTGCCAGCTCACCGCGGACAGGGGGAGGCACAGATACGCAGTATTTT
CASSPRTGGGTDTQYF